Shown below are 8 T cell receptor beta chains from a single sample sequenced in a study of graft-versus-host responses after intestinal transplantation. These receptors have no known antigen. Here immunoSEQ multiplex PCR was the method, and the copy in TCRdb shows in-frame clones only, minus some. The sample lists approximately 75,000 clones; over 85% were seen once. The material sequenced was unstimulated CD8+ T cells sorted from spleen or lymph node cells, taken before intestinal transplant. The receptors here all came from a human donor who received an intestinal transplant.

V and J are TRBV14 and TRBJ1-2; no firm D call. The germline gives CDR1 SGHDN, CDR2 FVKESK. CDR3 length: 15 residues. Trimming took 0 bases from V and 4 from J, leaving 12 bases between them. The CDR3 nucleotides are TGTGCCAGCAGCCAAGATATGCCCCCATTCTATGGCTACACCTTC. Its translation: CASSQDMPPFYGYTF.

CDR3 in amino acids: CASSLSGYEQYF. CDR3 nucleotides: TGTGCCAGCAGTTTATCAGGGTACGAGCAGTACTTC. The chain combines TRBV6-1 with TRBJ2-7; TRBD1 is a possible D gene (5 bases). There are 12 residues in the CDR3. The germline CDR1 and CDR2 sequences are MNHNS and SASEGT. V was clipped by 5 bases and J by 4 bases, with 9 bases between them.

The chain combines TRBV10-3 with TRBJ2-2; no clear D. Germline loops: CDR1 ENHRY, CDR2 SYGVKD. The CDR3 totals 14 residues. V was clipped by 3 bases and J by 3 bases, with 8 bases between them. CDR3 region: CAISDRDDTGELFF. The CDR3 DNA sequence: TGTGCCATCAGTGATAGGGATGACACCGGGGAGCTGTTTTTT.

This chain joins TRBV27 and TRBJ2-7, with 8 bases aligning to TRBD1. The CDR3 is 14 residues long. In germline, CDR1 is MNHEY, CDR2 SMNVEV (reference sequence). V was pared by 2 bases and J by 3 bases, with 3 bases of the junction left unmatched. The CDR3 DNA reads TGTGCCAGCAGTTTAACGACAGGGGTCTACGAGCAGTACTTC. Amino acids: CASSLTTGVYEQYF.

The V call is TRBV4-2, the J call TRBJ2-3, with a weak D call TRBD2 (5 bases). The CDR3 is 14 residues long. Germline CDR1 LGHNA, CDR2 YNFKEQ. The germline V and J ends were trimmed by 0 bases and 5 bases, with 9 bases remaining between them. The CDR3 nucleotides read TGTGCCAGCAGCCAAGATAAGGCGGGAGATACGCAGTATTTT. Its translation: CASSQDKAGDTQYF.

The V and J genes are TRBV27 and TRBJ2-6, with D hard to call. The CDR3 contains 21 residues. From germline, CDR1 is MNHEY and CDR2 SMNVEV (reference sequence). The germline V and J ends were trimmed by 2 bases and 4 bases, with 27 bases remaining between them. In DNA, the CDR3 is TGTGCCAGCAGTTTAATCGGTGGTGAAGCCCCAAGGATCGAAGGGGCCAACGTCCTGACTTTC. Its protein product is CASSLIGGEAPRIEGANVLTF. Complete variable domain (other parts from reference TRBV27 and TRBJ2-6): EAQVTQNPRYLITVTGKKLTVTCSQNMNHEYMSWYRQDPGLGLRQIYYSMNVEVTDKGDVPEGYKVSRKEKRNFPLILESPSPNQTSLYFCASSLIGGEAPRIEGANVLTFGAGSRLTVL.

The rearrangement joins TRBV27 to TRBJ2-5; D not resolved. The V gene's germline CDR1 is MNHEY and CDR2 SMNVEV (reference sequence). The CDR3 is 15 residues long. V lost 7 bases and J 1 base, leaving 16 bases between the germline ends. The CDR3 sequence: CASTLTPAAQETQYF. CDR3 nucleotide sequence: TGTGCCAGCACCCTGACCCCGGCGGCCCAAGAGACCCAGTACTTC.

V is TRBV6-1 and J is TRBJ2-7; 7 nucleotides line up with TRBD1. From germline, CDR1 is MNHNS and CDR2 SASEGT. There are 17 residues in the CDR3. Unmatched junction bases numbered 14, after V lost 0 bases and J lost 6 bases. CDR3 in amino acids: CASSEAYRGPPPSEQYF. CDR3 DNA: TGTGCCAGCAGTGAAGCCTACAGGGGTCCCCCCCCGAGCGAGCAGTACTTC.